A selection of T cell receptor beta chains follows, all from one sample in a study of blood T cell repertoires in COVID-19. This table comes from immunoSEQ multiplex PCR, and its TCRdb copy is limited to in-frame clones, with some not included. This table has under 60,000 clones, about nine tenths appearing once. The sequenced material came from peripheral blood. These receptors came from a human donor with acute or convalescent COVID-19. The donor label of this sample is uncertain. The CDR3 runs from the conserved cysteine through the conserved F or W. A D gene is named only where the DNA matches it firmly. Only part of the rows carry a size: once, few, many, or a class if the clone is expanded.

d_call clone_size j_call v_call cdr3_nt cdr3_aa
NA NA TRBJ1-5 TRBV11-2 TGTGCCAGCAGCTTAGATCAGGTTGGGCAGCCCCAGCATTTT CASSLDQVGQPQHF
NA few TRBJ1-5 TRBV3-1/TRBV3-2 TGTGCCAGCAGTCGAGGACAGATCTATCAGCCCCAGCATTTT CASSRGQIYQPQHF
NA NA TRBJ2-7 TRBV5-1 TGCGCCAGCAGCACCCCAGGGATCGGGGGCTACGAGCAGTACTTC CASSTPGIGGYEQYF
NA few TRBJ2-3 TRBV27 TGTGCCAGCAGCTCGATAGAATCATGGGATACGCAGTATTTT CASSSIESWDTQYF
TRBD1 NA TRBJ1-4 TRBV5-5 TGTGCCAGCAGCTTGAGGGACAGAGATGAAAAACTGTTTTTT CASSLRDRDEKLFF
NA NA TRBJ1-1 TRBV12-3/TRBV12-4 TGTGCCAGCAGTTTACAGGGCCGGACTGAAGCTTTCTTT CASSLQGRTEAFF
TRBD1 NA TRBJ1-2 TRBV10-1 TGCGCCAGCAGTGAGTCCAGGGGGGCGTCTAACTATGGCTACACCTTC CASSESRGASNYGYTF
NA NA TRBJ1-4 TRBV19 TGTGCCAGTGGCCGGGGGACCTTAGGGGAAAAACTGTTTTTT CASGRGTLGEKLFF
NA NA TRBJ2-1 TRBV28 TGTGCCAGCAGTTTCCCTCAGCGGGCTGAGCAGTTCTTC CASSFPQRAEQFF
TRBD1 NA TRBJ1-3 TRBV5-1 TGCGCCAGCAGCCGGGACAGCTCTGGAAACACCATATATTTT CASSRDSSGNTIYF
NA few TRBJ2-5 TRBV5-4 TGTGCCAGCACAGCTGGTACTAGCAGGGAGACCCAGTACTTC CASTAGTSRETQYF
TRBD1 NA TRBJ1-5 TRBV5-1 TGCGCCAGCAGCTTGGGGACAGGGGGAGGTCAGCCCCAGCATTTT CASSLGTGGGQPQHF
NA NA TRBJ2-5 TRBV7-2 TGTGCCAGCAGCTTATTGCGGGAGACCCAGTACTTC CASSLLRETQYF
TRBD1 NA TRBJ1-1 TRBV2 TGTGCCAGCAGACCGGGACAGGGGGTTCTAGGCACTGAAGCTTTCTTT CASRPGQGVLGTEAFF
TRBD2 NA TRBJ2-7 TRBV24-1 TGTGCCACCAGTGATCCGCAGGGACGGACTAGCGGGAGCGCCGGCGAGCAGTACTTC CATSDPQGRTSGSAGEQYF
TRBD1 once TRBJ2-7 TRBV28 TGTGCCAGCAGTTTATCCGGGACAGGGTCCTACGAGCAGTACTTC CASSLSGTGSYEQYF
NA NA TRBJ1-4 TRBV10-3 TGTGCCATCAGGGGGGGGAGGCCTAATGAAAAACTGTTTTTT CAIRGGRPNEKLFF
TRBD1 NA TRBJ1-5 TRBV18 TGTGCCAGCTCACCATGGAAAGGGGGCGCGAGTACTCAGCCCCAGCATTTT CASSPWKGGASTQPQHF
TRBD1 once TRBJ1-4 TRBV10-3 TGTGCCATCAGTGAGTCGGTGACAGGGAGTAAGGAAAAACTGTTTTTT CAISESVTGSKEKLFF
NA NA TRBJ2-3 TRBV7-9 TGTGCCAGCAGCTTGCAGGGATCCACAGATACGCAGTATTTT CASSLQGSTDTQYF
NA NA TRBJ2-6 TRBV9 TGTGCCAGCAGCGTAGAGACCACAGGGTTTGGGGCCAACGTCCTGACTTTC CASSVETTGFGANVLTF
NA NA TRBJ2-1 TRBV24-1 TGTGCCACCAGTGATCACAGAAGCTCCTACAATGAGCAGTTCTTC CATSDHRSSYNEQFF
NA NA TRBJ2-7 TRBV13 TGTGCCAGCGGACAGAGAAGCTCCTACGAGCAGTACTTC CASGQRSSYEQYF
NA NA TRBJ2-2 TRBV11-1 TGTGCCATCGGACAGAAAATCCCCGGGGAGCTGTTTTTT CAIGQKIPGELFF
TRBD1 NA TRBJ2-1 TRBV7-2 TGTGCCAGCAGTCAACAGGGGGGTTCCTACAATGAGCAGTTCTTC CASSQQGGSYNEQFF
NA few TRBJ2-2 TRBV6-1 TGTGCCAGCAGTGCCCCCAGGGCAATGAACACCGGGGAGCTGTTTTTT CASSAPRAMNTGELFF
NA NA TRBJ2-7 TRBV19 TGTGCCAGTAGTCTCGGGACTCCAATATACTACGAGCAGTACTTC CASSLGTPIYYEQYF
NA NA TRBJ2-3 TRBV28 TGTGCCAGCAGTTTTGGTTCTCCGGGGGCGGTCGGGGGGACGCAGTATTTT CASSFGSPGAVGGTQYF
NA few TRBJ2-5 TRBV7-8 TGTGCCAGCAGCTTAGACGAAACAGCCAGGGGAGGGGAGACCCAGTACTTC CASSLDETARGGETQYF
NA NA TRBJ2-7 TRBV10-1 TGCGCCAGCATTAGACGGGACTCCTCCTACGAGCAGTACTTC CASIRRDSSYEQYF
NA NA TRBJ2-1 TRBV24-1 TGTGCCACCAGTCCGGGGAGCTCCTACAATGAGCAGTTCTTC CATSPGSSYNEQFF
NA few TRBJ1-4 TRBV27 TGTGCCAGCAGTATTGACAACGCTTCGAATGAAAAACTGTTTTTT CASSIDNASNEKLFF
TRBD2 NA TRBJ2-1 TRBV28 TGTGCCAGCAGTTCTACGACCCGAGTGACTAGCGAGTACAATGAGCAGTTCTTC CASSSTTRVTSEYNEQFF
NA NA TRBJ1-5 TRBV15 TGTGCCACCAGGAGGGAGGTGCCGAATAGCAATCAGCCCCAGCATTTT CATRREVPNSNQPQHF
TRBD1 NA TRBJ2-2 TRBV4-1 TGCGCCAGCAGTCACGACAGGGGCACCGGGGAGCTGTTTTTT CASSHDRGTGELFF
TRBD2 NA TRBJ2-1 TRBV5-1 TGCGCCAGCAGCTTGGCTCTAGCGGGGCACAATGAGCAGTTCTTC CASSLALAGHNEQFF
TRBD2 NA TRBJ2-1 TRBV7-3 TGTGCCAGCAGCGTGGGACTAGCGGGCTACAATGAGCAGTTCTTC CASSVGLAGYNEQFF
TRBD1 NA TRBJ2-3 TRBV19 TGTGCCAGTAGTATCGGACAGGGTCCCACAGATACGCAGTATTTT CASSIGQGPTDTQYF
NA NA TRBJ2-3 TRBV7-6 TGTGCCAGCAGCGAGAGGACTACCGCCGCAGATACGCAGTATTTT CASSERTTAADTQYF
NA NA TRBJ1-2 TRBV2 TGTGCCAGGGACGCCAGGCTTGGACAGCTTAACTATGGCTACACCTTC CARDARLGQLNYGYTF
NA NA TRBJ1-2 TRBV29-1 TGCAGCGTTGGAGGTGGGGGCGACTATGGCTACACCTTC CSVGGGGDYGYTF
NA NA TRBJ2-7 TRBV15 TGTGCCACCAGCAGAGATCTCACAACGGGCGAGCAGTACTTC CATSRDLTTGEQYF
NA NA TRBJ1-1 TRBV5-6 TGTGCCAGCAGCTTGGAACGGGCTGAAGCTTTCTTT CASSLERAEAFF
TRBD2 NA TRBJ2-1 TRBV9 TGTGCCAGCAGCGTAGCTGGGACTAGCGGGAAGAGCTCCTACAATGAGCAGTTCTTC CASSVAGTSGKSSYNEQFF
NA NA TRBJ2-3 TRBV19 TGTGCCAGTCGGTTCACAGATACGCAGTATTTT CASRFTDTQYF
NA NA TRBJ2-2 TRBV2 TGTGCCAGCAGTTCCTACAGGACGAACACCGGGGAGCTGTTTTTT CASSSYRTNTGELFF
TRBD1 once TRBJ2-5 TRBV19 TGTGCCAGTAGTGTCCGGACAGGGATGAGTGAGACCCAGTACTTC CASSVRTGMSETQYF
NA NA TRBJ2-7 TRBV11-3 TGTGCCAGCAGCTTAGACCCGGGTCCATCCTACGAGCAGTACTTC CASSLDPGPSYEQYF
TRBD1 once TRBJ2-7 TRBV7-3 TGTGCCAGCAGCTTAACGGGACAGCCCAACTCCTACGAGCAGTACTTC CASSLTGQPNSYEQYF
TRBD2 few TRBJ2-1 TRBV7-3 TGTGCCAGCAGCCCCGGGACTAGCGGTTACAATGAGCAGTTCTTC CASSPGTSGYNEQFF
TRBD2 NA TRBJ2-5 TRBV19 TGTGCCAGTTCGGGAGCGACTAGCGGGGGGCAAGAGACCCAGTACTTC CASSGATSGGQETQYF
NA once TRBJ2-4 TRBV7-9 TGTGCCAGCAGCCCCAGAGTAGCAGGGTCGAACATTCAGTACTTC CASSPRVAGSNIQYF
TRBD2 many TRBJ2-7 TRBV9 TGTGCCAGCAGCGAATCGGGACTAGCGGGACGACCTCCCAGGGGGCAGTACTTC CASSESGLAGRPPRGQYF
NA NA TRBJ1-3 TRBV6-5 TGTGCCAGCCAGGGGTCGGGAAACACCATATATTTT CASQGSGNTIYF
NA NA TRBJ1-3 TRBV18 TGTGCCAGCTCACAAGACAGCTCTGGAAACACCATATATTTT CASSQDSSGNTIYF
NA few TRBJ1-1 TRBV11-3 TGTGCCAGCAGCTTAGAGGCTGCCTCTGAAGCTTTCTTT CASSLEAASEAFF
TRBD1 once TRBJ2-7 TRBV6-8 TGTGCCAGCAGTTACTCCCGACAGGGGACCTACGAGCAGTACTTC CASSYSRQGTYEQYF
NA NA TRBJ1-1 TRBV11-2 TGTGCCAGCAGCCCCACCTTAGGAGGGAGGACTGAAGCTTTCTTT CASSPTLGGRTEAFF
TRBD1 NA TRBJ2-3 TRBV10-3 TGTGCCATCAGTGACTCGAAACTGACAGGGGAGGGCACAGATACGCAGTATTTT CAISDSKLTGEGTDTQYF